These T cell receptor beta chains were read from a single sample in a study of cytomegalovirus exposure and HLA in healthy donors. Method: immunoSEQ multiplex PCR; TCRdb's copy keeps in-frame clones and lacks some. The sample records around 130,000 clones, around 85% being singletons. Specimen: PBMCs. The source is a woman aged 25 to 39 in good health and CMV-seronegative. CDR3s include the opening cysteine and the closing phenylalanine or tryptophan. Each record gives: D gene, clone size, J gene, V gene, CDR3 protein, CDR3 DNA. The D gene is left open where the match is weak. A clone size is listed for some rows: how often the clone was seen (once, few, many), or a class if it is expanded.

- - TRBJ1-1 TRBV28 CASSQAKGTEAFF TGTGCCAGCAGCCAGGCTAAAGGCACTGAAGCTTTCTTT
- - TRBJ2-5 TRBV13 CASRAGTLYQETQYF TGTGCCAGCAGGGCCGGGACACTTTACCAAGAGACCCAGTACTTC
- - TRBJ1-2 TRBV11-3 CASSPGTTYGYTF TGTGCCAGCAGCCCCGGGACAACCTATGGCTACACCTTC
- - TRBJ1-6 TRBV10-2 CASSDSGVQSPLHF TGCGCCAGCAGTGATTCAGGGGTGCAGTCACCCCTCCACTTT
TRBD2 - TRBJ2-1 TRBV19 CASSIAGGLYNEQFF TGTGCCAGTAGTATCGCGGGGGGTCTGTACAATGAGCAGTTCTTC
- - TRBJ2-7 TRBV4-3 CASSQDLGGYEQYF TGCGCCAGCAGCCAAGATTTGGGGGGCTACGAGCAGTACTTC
- - TRBJ2-7 TRBV29-1 CSLYGQSGEQYF TGCAGCCTATACGGACAGTCCGGTGAGCAGTACTTC
- - TRBJ2-5 TRBV21-1 CASSKGRDPGGTQYF TGTGCCAGCAGCAAAGGTAGAGACCCGGGAGGGACCCAGTACTTC
- - TRBJ1-1 TRBV27 CASSPYPKGVNTEAFF TGTGCCAGCAGTCCATACCCTAAGGGAGTGAACACTGAAGCTTTCTTT
TRBD1 few TRBJ1-6 TRBV25-1 CASTLGQGSNSPLHF TGTGCCAGCACCCTGGGACAGGGGTCGAATTCACCCCTCCACTTT
TRBD2 - TRBJ2-1 TRBV9 CASSPSGGAYEQFF TGTGCCAGCAGCCCTAGCGGGGGGGCCTATGAGCAGTTCTTC
- once TRBJ2-1 TRBV6-5 CASSYDWEDDEQFF TGTGCCAGCAGTTACGACTGGGAGGACGATGAGCAGTTCTTC
- - TRBJ1-1 TRBV6-5 CASGGATEAFF TGTGCCAGCGGTGGGGCAACTGAAGCTTTCTTT
- - TRBJ1-4 TRBV19 CASNAVTGEKLFF TGTGCCAGTAACGCGGTGACAGGCGAAAAACTGTTTTTT
TRBD1 - TRBJ2-5 TRBV18 CASSPGQGETQYF TGTGCCAGCTCACCGGGACAGGGAGAGACCCAGTACTTC
- few TRBJ2-2 TRBV5-1 CASSPTVGGTGELFF TGCGCCAGCAGCCCCACGGTCGGGGGCACCGGGGAGCTGTTTTTT
- once TRBJ1-4 TRBV28 CASSLGQANEKLFF TGTGCCAGCAGTTTAGGTCAGGCTAATGAAAAACTGTTTTTT
- - TRBJ2-7 TRBV7-9 CASSLEEIGAYEQYF TGTGCCAGCAGCTTAGAAGAAATCGGAGCCTACGAGCAGTACTTC
- once TRBJ2-5 TRBV7-6 CASSLAGVEETQYF TGTGCCAGCAGCCTAGCAGGGGTGGAAGAGACCCAGTACTTC
TRBD1 - TRBJ2-1 TRBV7-2 CASSPGRGPSNEQFF TGTGCCAGCAGCCCCGGCAGGGGGCCCTCCAATGAGCAGTTCTTC
TRBD1 - TRBJ2-7 TRBV7-9 CASSSYMGTDTYEQYF TGTGCCAGCAGCTCTTATATGGGGACAGACACCTACGAGCAGTACTTC
TRBD2 - TRBJ2-1 TRBV6-5 CASSYTGLAGALKFF TGTGCCAGCAGTTACACAGGACTAGCGGGGGCGTTGAAGTTCTTC
TRBD2 - TRBJ2-1 TRBV7-9 CASSLRSGGRNEQFF TGTGCCAGCAGCTTACGGAGCGGGGGCCGGAATGAGCAGTTCTTC
- - TRBJ1-3 TRBV7-2 CASSLGVSGNTIYF TGTGCCAGCAGCTTAGGAGTTTCTGGAAACACCATATATTTT
- - TRBJ2-1 TRBV9 CASSPQGGLYNEQFF TGTGCCAGCAGCCCCCAAGGGGGTCTCTACAATGAGCAGTTCTTC
TRBD1 - TRBJ1-6 TRBV30 CAWSALTGGALNSPLHF TGTGCCTGGAGTGCCCTCACAGGGGGCGCGTTAAATTCACCCCTCCACTTT
- few TRBJ1-2 TRBV19 CASTPFGQPNYGYTF TGTGCCAGTACTCCTTTTGGACAGCCGAACTATGGCTACACCTTC
TRBD1 - TRBJ2-7 TRBV30 CAWRKAGGEQYF TGTGCCTGGAGGAAGGCAGGGGGTGAGCAGTACTTC
TRBD2 - TRBJ2-3 TRBV18 CASSPPGGDDPDTQYF TGTGCCAGCTCACCCCCTGGGGGGGACGACCCAGATACGCAGTATTTT
- - TRBJ1-1 TRBV29-1 CSVGTSNTEAFF TGCAGCGTTGGAACATCGAACACTGAAGCTTTCTTT
TRBD1 - TRBJ2-7 TRBV13 CASSESDRGPSYEQYF TGTGCCAGCAGCGAATCGGACAGGGGCCCATCCTACGAGCAGTACTTC
- - TRBJ2-1 TRBV11-3 CASSGGFSNEQFF TGTGCCAGCAGCGGAGGGTTCTCCAATGAGCAGTTCTTC
- - TRBJ1-5 TRBV9 CASSEADRNQPQHF TGTGCCAGCAGCGAAGCAGACAGAAATCAGCCCCAGCATTTT
TRBD2 - TRBJ2-1 TRBV4-1 CASSRGGTSGNNEQFF TGCGCCAGCAGCCGGGGAGGGACTAGCGGAAACAATGAGCAGTTCTTC
TRBD1 - TRBJ2-7 TRBV5-1 CASSVQGQANHEQYF TGCGCCAGCAGCGTCCAGGGACAGGCTAACCACGAGCAGTACTTC
- - TRBJ1-5 TRBV21-1 CASVLGTEVLPQHF TGTGCCAGCGTTCTAGGGACAGAGGTTTTGCCCCAGCATTTT
- - TRBJ2-1 TRBV11-2 CASSRRPSRVRRENEQFF TGTGCCAGCAGCAGACGGCCCTCCCGGGTACGGAGGGAAAATGAGCAGTTCTTC
- - TRBJ2-7 TRBV11-3 CASSLGAGGYEQYF TGTGCCAGCAGCTTAGGGGCAGGGGGGTACGAGCAGTACTTC
TRBD2 once TRBJ2-5 TRBV6-1 CASSEHPGIAGVRGAVETQYF TGTGCCAGCAGTGAACACCCTGGTATAGCGGGGGTGCGGGGGGCAGTGGAGACCCAGTACTTC
- - TRBJ2-5 TRBV10-2 CASTTPGGETQYF TGCGCCAGCACCACCCCTGGCGGAGAGACCCAGTACTTC
TRBD2 - TRBJ2-3 TRBV18 CASSLYQRGAHTDTQYF TGTGCCAGCTCACTTTATCAGCGGGGGGCCCACACAGATACGCAGTATTTT
- - TRBJ1-2 TRBV2 CATRIGGDGYTF TGTGCCACAAGGATAGGGGGTGACGGCTACACCTTC
- - TRBJ1-5 TRBV10-3 CASTGGPIDQPQHF TGTGCCAGCACGGGGGGGCCCATCGATCAGCCCCAGCATTTT
TRBD1 - TRBJ1-6 TRBV4-1 CASSQALSGGNSPLHF TGCGCCAGCAGCCAAGCGTTATCAGGGGGAAATTCACCCCTCCACTTT
TRBD2 - TRBJ2-5 TRBV9 CASDSGGIWETQYF TGTGCCAGCGACAGCGGGGGGATTTGGGAGACCCAGTACTTC
TRBD1 once TRBJ1-1 TRBV5-4 CASSRGGQGAGLSTEAFF TGTGCCAGCAGCCGCGGTGGACAGGGGGCTGGTTTGAGCACTGAAGCTTTCTTT
TRBD1 - TRBJ2-3 TRBV10-3 CAISEDRVGTDTQYF TGTGCCATCAGTGAGGACAGGGTCGGCACAGATACGCAGTATTTT
- - TRBJ1-1 TRBV9 CASTPGDNTEAFF TGTGCCAGCACCCCGGGGGATAACACTGAAGCTTTCTTT
TRBD1 - TRBJ1-1 TRBV6-5 CASRPGGRTEAFF TGTGCCAGCAGACCAGGGGGTCGGACTGAAGCTTTCTTT
- few TRBJ2-3 TRBV6-5 CASRYQGGTDTQYF TGTGCCAGCAGATACCAGGGGGGAACAGATACGCAGTATTTT
- - TRBJ1-6 TRBV6-5 CASSYQGLNSPLHF TGTGCCAGCAGTTATCAGGGTTTAAATTCACCCCTCCACTTT
- - TRBJ2-5 TRBV6-5 CASSLPGLETQYF TGTGCCAGCAGCCTTCCGGGACTAGAGACCCAGTACTTC
- - TRBJ2-7 TRBV5-1 CASSSSRTHEQYF TGCGCCAGCAGCTCGAGTAGAACCCACGAGCAGTACTTC
- - TRBJ2-7 TRBV20-1 CSARLVTEQYF TGCAGTGCGCGACTGGTTACCGAGCAGTACTTC
- many TRBJ1-2 TRBV19 CASSIDLRDTNYGYTF TGTGCCAGTAGTATAGATCTTCGGGATACTAACTATGGCTACACCTTC